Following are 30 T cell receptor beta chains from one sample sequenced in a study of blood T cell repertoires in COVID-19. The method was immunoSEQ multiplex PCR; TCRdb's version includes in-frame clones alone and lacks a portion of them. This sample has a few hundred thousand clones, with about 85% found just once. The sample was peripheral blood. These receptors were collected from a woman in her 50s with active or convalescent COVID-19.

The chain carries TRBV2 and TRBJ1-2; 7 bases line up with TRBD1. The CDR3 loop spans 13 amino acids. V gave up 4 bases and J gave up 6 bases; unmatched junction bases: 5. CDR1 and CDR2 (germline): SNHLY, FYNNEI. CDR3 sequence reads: CASSVGTENGYTF. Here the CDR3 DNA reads TGTGCCAGCAGTGTCGGGACAGAAAATGGCTACACCTTC.

Here the CDR3 DNA reads TGTGCCAGCTTGGCAGGGGGCGCGTTCCCAGATACGCAGTATTTT. Its translation is CASLAGGAFPDTQYF. The chain has TRBV6-5 and TRBJ2-3; 8 bases agree with TRBD1. Germline loops: CDR1 MNHEY, CDR2 SVGAGI. With 8 bases clipped from V and 4 bases from J, the junction kept 11 bases outside the gene matches. This CDR3 has 15 residues.

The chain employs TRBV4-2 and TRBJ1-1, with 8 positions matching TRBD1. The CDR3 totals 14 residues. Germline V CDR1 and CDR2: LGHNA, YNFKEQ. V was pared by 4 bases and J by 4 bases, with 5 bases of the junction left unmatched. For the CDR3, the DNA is TGTGCCAGCAGCCTCCACAGGGGGATCACTGAAGCTTTCTTT. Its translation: CASSLHRGITEAFF.

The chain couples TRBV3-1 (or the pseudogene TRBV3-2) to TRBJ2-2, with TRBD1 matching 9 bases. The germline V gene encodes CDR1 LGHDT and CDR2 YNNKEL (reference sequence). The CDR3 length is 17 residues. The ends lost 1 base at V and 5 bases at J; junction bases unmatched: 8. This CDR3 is CASSQAWGTGTTGELFF. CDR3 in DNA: TGTGCCAGCAGCCAAGCGTGGGGGACAGGGACTACCGGGGAGCTGTTTTTT.

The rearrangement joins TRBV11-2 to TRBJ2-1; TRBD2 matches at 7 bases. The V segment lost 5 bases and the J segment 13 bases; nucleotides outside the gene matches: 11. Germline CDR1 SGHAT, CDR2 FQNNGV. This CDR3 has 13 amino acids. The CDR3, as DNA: TGTGCCAGCAGCCCCCCGGGAGGTCTGATACAGTTCTTC. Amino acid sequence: CASSPPGGLIQFF. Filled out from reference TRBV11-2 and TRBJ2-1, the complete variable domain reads EAGVAQSPRYKIIEKRQSVAFWCNPISGHATLYWYQQILGQGPKLLIQFQNNGVVDDSQLPKDRFSAERLKGVDSTLKIQPAKLEDSAVYLCASSPPGGLIQFFGPGTRLTVL.

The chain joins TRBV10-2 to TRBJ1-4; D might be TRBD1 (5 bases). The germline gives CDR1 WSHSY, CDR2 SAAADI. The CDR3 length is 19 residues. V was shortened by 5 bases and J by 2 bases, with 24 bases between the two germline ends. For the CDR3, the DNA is TGCGCCAGCAGTCCATCAATGTTGGACCCCCCAGGGACTAATGAAAAACTGTTTTTT. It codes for CASSPSMLDPPGTNEKLFF.

The CDR3 nucleotides read TGTGCCACCAGTGATAAATCCAGGGGGGCTTCCTACAATGAGCAGTTCTTC. It encodes CATSDKSRGASYNEQFF. The chain employs TRBV24-1 and TRBJ2-1, with D perhaps matching TRBD1 (7 bases). This CDR3 spans 17 amino acids. CDR1 is KGHDR and CDR2 is SFDVKD in the germline V gene. V was clipped by 3 bases and J by 1 base, with 15 bases between them.

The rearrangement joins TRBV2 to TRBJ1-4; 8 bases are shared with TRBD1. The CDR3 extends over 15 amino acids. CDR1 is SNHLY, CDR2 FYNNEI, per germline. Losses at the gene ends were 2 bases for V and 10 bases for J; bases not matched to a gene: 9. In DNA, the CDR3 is TGTGCCAGCAGTGAATACCGGACAGGGAGAGGAAAACTGTTTTTT. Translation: CASSEYRTGRGKLFF.

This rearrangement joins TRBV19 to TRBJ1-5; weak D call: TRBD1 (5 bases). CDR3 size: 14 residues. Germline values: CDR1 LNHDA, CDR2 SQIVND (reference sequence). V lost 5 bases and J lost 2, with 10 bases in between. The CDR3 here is CASSRQWGNQPQHF. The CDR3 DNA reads TGTGCCAGTAGTCGACAGTGGGGCAATCAGCCCCAGCATTTT.

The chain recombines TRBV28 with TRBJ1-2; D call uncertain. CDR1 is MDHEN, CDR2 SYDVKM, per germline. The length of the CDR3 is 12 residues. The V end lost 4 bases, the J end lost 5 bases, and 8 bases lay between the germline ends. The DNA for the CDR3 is TGTGCCAGCAGTTCCCGACTGTATGGCTACACCTTC. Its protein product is CASSSRLYGYTF.

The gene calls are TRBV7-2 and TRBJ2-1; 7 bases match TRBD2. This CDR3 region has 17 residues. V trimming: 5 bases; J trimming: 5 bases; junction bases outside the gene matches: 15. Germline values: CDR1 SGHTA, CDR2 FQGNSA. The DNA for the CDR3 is TGTGCCAGCAGCCCCCATCGTGCGGGAGAGGGAAACAATGAGCAGTTCTTC. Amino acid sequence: CASSPHRAGEGNNEQFF.

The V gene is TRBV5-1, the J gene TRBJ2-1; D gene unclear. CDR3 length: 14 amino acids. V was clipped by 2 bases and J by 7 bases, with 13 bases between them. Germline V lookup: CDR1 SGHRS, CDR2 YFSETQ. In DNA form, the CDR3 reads TGCGCCAGCAGCTTAAGCCTACGCGGAAATGAGCAGTTCTTC. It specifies CASSLSLRGNEQFF.

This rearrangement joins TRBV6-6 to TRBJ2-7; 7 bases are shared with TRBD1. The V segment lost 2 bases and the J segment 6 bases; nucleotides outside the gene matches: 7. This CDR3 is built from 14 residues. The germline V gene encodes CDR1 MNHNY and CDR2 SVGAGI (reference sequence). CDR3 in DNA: TGTGCCAGCAGTTACACAGGACAGGTGAGCGAGCAGTACTTC. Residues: CASSYTGQVSEQYF.

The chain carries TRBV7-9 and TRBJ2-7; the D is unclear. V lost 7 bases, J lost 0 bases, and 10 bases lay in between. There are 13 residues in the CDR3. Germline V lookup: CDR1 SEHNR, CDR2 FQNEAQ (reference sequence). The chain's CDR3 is CASTTSYSYEQYF. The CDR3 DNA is TGTGCCAGCACCACCTCGTACTCCTACGAGCAGTACTTC.

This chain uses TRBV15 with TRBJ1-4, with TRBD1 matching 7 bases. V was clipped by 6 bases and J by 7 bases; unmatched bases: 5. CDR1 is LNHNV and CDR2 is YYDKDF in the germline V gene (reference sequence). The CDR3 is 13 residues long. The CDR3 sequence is CATRVGQLEKLFF. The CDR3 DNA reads TGTGCCACCAGAGTGGGACAGCTTGAAAAACTGTTTTTT.

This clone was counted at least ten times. The CDR3 DNA is TGTGCCAGCAGCTTAACCGGGGACTCCGGAGCTTTCTTT. This gives the protein CASSLTGDSGAFF. This chain uses TRBV7-9 with TRBJ1-1; possibly TRBD1 for D (5 bases). The germline V and J ends were trimmed by 2 bases and 10 bases, with 14 bases remaining between them. The CDR3 loop spans 13 amino acids. Germline CDR1 and CDR2: SEHNR and FQNEAQ (reference sequence).

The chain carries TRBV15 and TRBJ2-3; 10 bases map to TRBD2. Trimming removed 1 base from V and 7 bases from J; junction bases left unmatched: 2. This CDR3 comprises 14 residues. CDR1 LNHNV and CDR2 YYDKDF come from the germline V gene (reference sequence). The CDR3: CATSRALAGYTQYF. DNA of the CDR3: TGTGCCACCAGCAGAGCACTAGCGGGGTATACGCAGTATTTT. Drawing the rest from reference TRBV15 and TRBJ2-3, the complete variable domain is DAMVIQNPRYQVTQFGKPVTLSCSQTLNHNVMYWYQQKSSQAPKLLFHYYDKDFNNEADTPDNFQSRRPNTSFCFLDIRSPGLGDTAMYLCATSRALAGYTQYFGPGTRLTVL.

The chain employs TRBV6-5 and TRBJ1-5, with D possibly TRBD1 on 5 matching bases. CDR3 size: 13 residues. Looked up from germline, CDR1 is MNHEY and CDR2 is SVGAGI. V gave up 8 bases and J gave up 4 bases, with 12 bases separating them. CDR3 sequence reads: CASGLGRNQPQHF. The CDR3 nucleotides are TGTGCCAGCGGCCTGGGGCGGAATCAGCCCCAGCATTTT.

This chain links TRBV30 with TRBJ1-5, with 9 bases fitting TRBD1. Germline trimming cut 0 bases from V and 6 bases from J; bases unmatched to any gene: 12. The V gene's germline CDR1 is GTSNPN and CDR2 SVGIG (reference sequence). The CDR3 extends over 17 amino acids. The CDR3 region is CAWSVTAGTGSLQPQHF. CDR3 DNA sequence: TGTGCCTGGAGTGTCACTGCCGGGACAGGGAGTCTTCAGCCCCAGCATTTT.

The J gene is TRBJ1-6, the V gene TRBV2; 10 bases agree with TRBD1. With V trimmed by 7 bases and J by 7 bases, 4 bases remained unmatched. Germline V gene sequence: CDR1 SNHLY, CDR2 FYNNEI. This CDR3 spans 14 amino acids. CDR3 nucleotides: TGTGCCAGCACCCTGGACAGGGGGAATTCACCCCTCCACTTT. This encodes CASTLDRGNSPLHF.

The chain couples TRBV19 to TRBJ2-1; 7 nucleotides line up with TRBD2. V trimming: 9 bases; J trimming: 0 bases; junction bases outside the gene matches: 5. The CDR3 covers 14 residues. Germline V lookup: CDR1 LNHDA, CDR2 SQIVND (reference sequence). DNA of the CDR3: TGTGCCAGCCGGCGGGGGAGCTCCTACAATGAGCAGTTCTTC. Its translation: CASRRGSSYNEQFF. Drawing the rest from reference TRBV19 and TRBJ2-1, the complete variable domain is DGGITQSPKYLFRKEGQNVTLSCEQNLNHDAMYWYRQDPGQGLRLIYYSQIVNDFQKGDIAEGYSVSREKKESFPLTVTSAQKNPTAFYLCASRRGSSYNEQFFGPGTRLTVL.

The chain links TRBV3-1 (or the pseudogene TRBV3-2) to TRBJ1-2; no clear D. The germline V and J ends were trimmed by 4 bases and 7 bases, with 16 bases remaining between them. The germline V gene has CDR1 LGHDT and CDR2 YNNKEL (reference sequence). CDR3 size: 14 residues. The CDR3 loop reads CASSLVGLEVGYTF. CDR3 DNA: TGTGCCAGCAGCCTAGTTGGTCTGGAGGTTGGCTACACCTTC.

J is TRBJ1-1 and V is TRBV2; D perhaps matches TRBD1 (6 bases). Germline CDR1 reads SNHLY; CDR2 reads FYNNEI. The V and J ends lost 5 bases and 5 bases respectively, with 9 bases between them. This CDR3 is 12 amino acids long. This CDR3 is CASSPGETEAFF. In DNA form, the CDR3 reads TGTGCCAGCAGTCCAGGGGAGACTGAAGCTTTCTTT.

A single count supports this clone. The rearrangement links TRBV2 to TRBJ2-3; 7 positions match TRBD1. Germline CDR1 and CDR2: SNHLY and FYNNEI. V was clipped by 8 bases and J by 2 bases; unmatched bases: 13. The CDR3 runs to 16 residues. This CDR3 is CASLGQAPGVTDTQYF. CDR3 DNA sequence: TGTGCCAGCCTAGGACAGGCCCCTGGCGTCACAGATACGCAGTATTTT.

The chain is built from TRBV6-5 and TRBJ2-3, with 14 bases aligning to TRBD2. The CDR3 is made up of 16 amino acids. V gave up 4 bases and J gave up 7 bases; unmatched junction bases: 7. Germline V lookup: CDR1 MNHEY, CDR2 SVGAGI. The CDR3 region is CASSWGTSGRGNTQYF. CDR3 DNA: TGTGCCAGCAGTTGGGGGACTAGCGGGAGAGGTAATACGCAGTATTTT.

This CDR3 reads CSVAPGQGHDYGYTF. CDR3 coding DNA: TGCAGCGTTGCCCCGGGACAGGGGCACGACTATGGCTACACCTTC. The chain joins TRBV29-1 to TRBJ1-2; 10 nucleotides align to TRBD1. V was pared by 4 bases and J by 3 bases, with 8 bases of the junction left unmatched. CDR1 SQVTM and CDR2 ANQGSEA come from the germline V gene. The CDR3 length is 15 residues.

The CDR3 DNA follows: TGTGCCAGCAGGGCGGGAAGCTACACCTTC. Encoded protein: CASRAGSYTF. This rearrangement joins TRBV28 to TRBJ1-2; D is uncertain. The CDR3 runs to 10 residues. Germline-derived CDR1 and CDR2 are MDHEN and SYDVKM. V lost 6 bases and J lost 9, with 8 bases in between.

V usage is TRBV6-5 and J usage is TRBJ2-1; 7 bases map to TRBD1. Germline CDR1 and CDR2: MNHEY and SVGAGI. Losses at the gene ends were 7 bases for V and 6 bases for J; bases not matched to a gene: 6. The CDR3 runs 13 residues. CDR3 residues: CASTSPGGNEQFF. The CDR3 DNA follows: TGTGCCAGCACCTCGCCAGGGGGCAATGAGCAGTTCTTC.

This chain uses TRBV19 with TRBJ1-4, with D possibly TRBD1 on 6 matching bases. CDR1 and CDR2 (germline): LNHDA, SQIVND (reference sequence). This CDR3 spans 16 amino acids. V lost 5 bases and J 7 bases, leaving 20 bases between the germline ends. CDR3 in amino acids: CASSPPQGLSSEKLFF. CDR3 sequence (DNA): TGTGCCAGTAGTCCACCCCAGGGGCTCAGCTCTGAAAAACTGTTTTTT. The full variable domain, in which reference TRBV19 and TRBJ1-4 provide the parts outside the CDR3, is DGGITQSPKYLFRKEGQNVTLSCEQNLNHDAMYWYRQDPGQGLRLIYYSQIVNDFQKGDIAEGYSVSREKKESFPLTVTSAQKNPTAFYLCASSPPQGLSSEKLFFGSGTQLSVL.

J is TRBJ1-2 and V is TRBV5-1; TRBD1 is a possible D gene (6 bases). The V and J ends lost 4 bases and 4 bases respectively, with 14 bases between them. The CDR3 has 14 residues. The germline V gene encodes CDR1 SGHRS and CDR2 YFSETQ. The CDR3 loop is CASSQDSPSYGYTF. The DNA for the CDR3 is TGCGCCAGCAGCCAGGACAGCCCCAGCTATGGCTACACCTTC.